The present T cell receptor beta chain was sequenced within a study of T cells in Graves' hyperthyroidism and ophthalmopathy. Points from the study as a whole: A model of 13 V-J features distinguished ophthalmopathy from stable hyperthyroidism.

Diagnostic assessment was based on clinical symptoms, serum thyroxine and TRAb, thyroid ultrasound and orbital computed tomography. Amplified regions were TCR beta CDR3 sequences from RNA transcripts. First-round RT-PCR with HTBI primers amplified the TCR CDR3 region. TCRdb analysed the multiplex PCR reads with MiXCR anew, one entry per CDR3 protein. The sample lists around 520,000 distinct CDR3 sequences, 13% to 15% occurring once. Ten or more counts support this clonotype. Its target is unknown. The TCR sequence derives from a woman aged 40-49 years with Graves' hyperthyroidism. The sequenced sample was blood.

The CDR3 DNA sequence: TGCAGCGTATGCGGGACACCCGACACTGAAGCTTTCTTT. The encoded protein is CSVCGTPDTEAFF. The chain carries TRBV29-1 and TRBJ1-1; weak D call: TRBD1 (6 bases). Trimming took off 6 bases at V and 3 bases at J, with 14 bases between the two ends. This CDR3 is 13 amino acids long. Germline CDR1 and CDR2: SQVTM and ANQGSEA.